Described below is a single T cell receptor (beta chain) sequence and its context. Antigen unknown. This entry belongs to a study of T cell repertoires in cytomegalovirus infection. Germline CDR1 and CDR2: MNHEY and SVGAGI. V was trimmed by 3 bases and J by 2 bases, leaving 11 bases between them. The CDR3 covers 15 residues. TCRdb re-called the reads through MiXCR, storing one row per CDR3 protein. The sample consists of roughly 500,000 distinct CDR3 sequences, more than 40% of them appearing once. Study observations and caveats: Across the ex vivo response, the dominant clonotypes were HLA-C-restricted CMV-specific TCR beta clonotypes.

This sequence originates from a human donor in good health (CMV status not recorded). Some clones in this sample may be carry-over from other donors' samples. The sample here was cultured PBMCs, taken from culture after CMV antigen stimulation. The V call is TRBV6-5, the J call TRBJ1-3, with a weak D call TRBD1 (6 bases). DNA for the CDR3: TGTGCCAGCAGTTATTCAGGGGTTACTGGAAACACCATATATTTT. Protein: CASSYSGVTGNTIYF.